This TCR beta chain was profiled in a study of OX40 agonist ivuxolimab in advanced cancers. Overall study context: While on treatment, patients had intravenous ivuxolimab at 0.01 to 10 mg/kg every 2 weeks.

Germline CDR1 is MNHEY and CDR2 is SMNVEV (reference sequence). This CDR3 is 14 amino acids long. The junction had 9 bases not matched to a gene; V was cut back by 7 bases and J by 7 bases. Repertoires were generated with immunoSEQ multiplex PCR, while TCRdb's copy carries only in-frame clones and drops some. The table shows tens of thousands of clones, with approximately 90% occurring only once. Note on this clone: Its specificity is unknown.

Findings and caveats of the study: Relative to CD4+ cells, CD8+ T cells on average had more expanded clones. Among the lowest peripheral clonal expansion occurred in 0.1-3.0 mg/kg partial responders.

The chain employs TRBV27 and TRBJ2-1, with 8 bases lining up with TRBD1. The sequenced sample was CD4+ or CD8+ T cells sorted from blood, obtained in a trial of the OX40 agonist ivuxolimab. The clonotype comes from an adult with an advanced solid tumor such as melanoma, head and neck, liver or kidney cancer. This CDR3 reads CASTSGGVGNEQFF. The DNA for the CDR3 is TGTGCCAGCACCTCAGGGGGCGTGGGGAATGAGCAGTTCTTC.